The 15 T cell receptor beta chains below come from one sample, sequenced in a study of cytomegalovirus exposure and HLA in healthy donors. Using immunoSEQ multiplex PCR, the repertoire was profiled, and TCRdb retains in-frame clones only, with some absent. The sample holds about 140,000 clones, about 83% seen once. The sample comprised PBMCs. These receptors all stem from a woman in her twenties or thirties in good health and CMV-seronegative.

The chain has TRBV9 and TRBJ2-3; weak D call: TRBD1 (5 bases). Per germline, CDR1 SGDLS and CDR2 YYNGEE. V shed 4 bases and J shed 4 bases, with 7 bases lying between them. The CDR3 runs to 12 residues. For the CDR3, the DNA is TGTGCCAGCAGCTCAGGGTCAGATACGCAGTATTTT. This gives the protein CASSSGSDTQYF.

V usage is TRBV25-1 and J usage is TRBJ1-1; D is undetermined. V was pared by 6 bases and J by 5 bases, with 13 bases between. The CDR3 is 13 amino acids. Germline CDR1 reads MGHDK; CDR2 reads SYGVNS. The CDR3 spells CASSRAGRTEAFF. The CDR3 DNA reads as TGTGCCAGCAGCCGGGCGGGAAGGACTGAAGCTTTCTTT.

V usage is TRBV5-1 and J usage is TRBJ2-5; 10 bases are a match to TRBD2. V dropped 6 bases and J dropped 2; count of bases not matched to a gene: 1. Looked up from germline, CDR1 is SGHRS and CDR2 is YFSETQ. The CDR3 totals 13 residues. The CDR3 DNA reads as TGCGCCAGCACGGGACTAGCGCAAGAGACCCAGTACTTC. Its translation: CASTGLAQETQYF.

This chain uses TRBV4-1 with TRBJ2-1, with D possibly TRBD1 on 6 matching bases. V was clipped by 3 bases and J by 5 bases, with 14 bases between them. CDR3 length: 15 amino acids. Germline assignment: CDR1 MGHRA and CDR2 YSYEKL. The CDR3 bases are TGCGCCAGCAGCCAGCCGGGACAAAAAAACAATGAGCAGTTCTTC. Translated: CASSQPGQKNNEQFF.

This clone occurred once. The chain uses TRBV5-8 and TRBJ1-6; 8 bases map to TRBD1. There are 16 residues in the CDR3. Per germline, CDR1 SGHTS and CDR2 YDEGEE. The V segment lost 3 bases and the J segment 5 bases; nucleotides outside the gene matches: 7. As DNA, the CDR3 is TGTGCCAGCAGCTACGCACGGACAGGGCATAATTCACCCCTCCACTTT. Translating gives CASSYARTGHNSPLHF.

V and J are TRBV7-7 and TRBJ1-3; D unclear. The CDR3 totals 13 residues. Germline CDR1 and CDR2: SSHAT and FNYEAQ (reference sequence). Trimming pared 5 bases from V and 4 bases from J, leaving 9 bases between. The DNA for the CDR3 is TGTGCCAGCAGCCCCGCGGGGGGAAACACCATATATTTT. This codes for CASSPAGGNTIYF. The variable domain in full, with the rest retrieved from reference TRBV7-7 and TRBJ1-3, is GAGVSQSPRYKVTKRGQDVTLRCDPISSHATLYWYQQALGQGPEFLTYFNYEAQPDKSGLPSDRFSAERPEGSISTLTIQRTEQRDSAMYRCASSPAGGNTIYFGEGSWLTVV.

The V gene is TRBV28, the J gene TRBJ1-1; 7 bases agree with TRBD1. This CDR3 is built from 12 residues. The germline gives CDR1 MDHEN, CDR2 SYDVKM. Trimming removed 8 bases from V and 4 bases from J; junction bases left unmatched: 4. CDR3 in amino acids: CASGRQGTEAFF. The CDR3, as DNA: TGTGCCAGCGGACGACAGGGCACTGAAGCTTTCTTT.

This clone came up a few times. This chain uses TRBV7-9 with TRBJ1-6, with a tentative D call TRBD1 (5 bases). V dropped 4 bases and J dropped 8 bases, with 9 bases sitting between them. Germline assignment: CDR1 SEHNR and CDR2 FQNEAQ (reference sequence). The CDR3 covers 13 residues. The CDR3 bases are TGTGCCAGCAGCTACACGGGGGATTCACCCCTCCACTTT. It encodes CASSYTGDSPLHF. The whole variable domain, remainder taken from reference TRBV7-9 and TRBJ1-6, is DTGVSQNPRHKITKRGQNVTFRCDPISEHNRLYWYRQTLGQGPEFLTYFQNEAQLEKSRLLSDRFSAERPKGSFSTLEIQRTEQGDSAMYLCASSYTGDSPLHFGNGTRLTVT.

The chain employs TRBV5-6 and TRBJ1-1, with a tentative D call TRBD1 (5 bases). V lost 4 bases and J lost 13, with 17 bases in between. There are 12 residues in the CDR3. The germline V gene encodes CDR1 SGHDT and CDR2 YYEEEE. CDR3 loop: CASSPGGQGGFF. As DNA, the CDR3 is TGTGCCAGCAGCCCGGGAGGGCAGGGCGGTTTCTTT.

The rearrangement joins TRBV7-2 to TRBJ2-4; TRBD2 might be the D (6 bases). CDR3 length: 15 amino acids. The germline V and J ends were trimmed by 4 bases and 7 bases, with 17 bases remaining between them. Germline V lookup: CDR1 SGHTA, CDR2 FQGNSA. The DNA of the CDR3 is TGTGCCAGCAGCTCCCAGGGACTGGGCGGGAACATTCAGTACTTC. Translated: CASSSQGLGGNIQYF.

The J gene is TRBJ2-3, the V gene TRBV7-2, with D possibly being TRBD2 (6 bases). CDR3 length equals 17 residues. The germline CDR1 and CDR2 sequences are SGHTA and FQGNSA. The V gene lost 1 base and the J gene lost 4 bases, with 18 bases spanning the gap. CDR3 in DNA: TGTGCCAGCAGCTTAGTTGGGGACTCAATGTTGGCAGATACGCAGTATTTT. Protein product: CASSLVGDSMLADTQYF.

The DNA for the CDR3 is TGTGCCAGCAGTTTGGACGGGGGATTCAATCAGCCCCAGCATTTT. This codes for CASSLDGGFNQPQHF. The V call is TRBV11-2, the J call TRBJ1-5; tentative D call: TRBD1 (5 bases). Trimming shortened V by 6 bases and J by 3 bases, and 15 bases separated the two germline ends. Germline V gene data show CDR1 as SGHAT and CDR2 as FQNNGV. The CDR3 totals 15 residues.

The rearrangement joins TRBV6-1 to TRBJ2-7, with D uncertain. Trimming removed 6 bases from V and 7 bases from J, with 4 bases in between. Germline V gene data show CDR1 as MNHNS and CDR2 as SASEGT. The CDR3 length is 9 residues. CDR3 coding DNA: TGTGCCAGCAGGAGGGAGCAGTACTTC. Amino acids: CASRREQYF.

The genes are TRBV7-9 and TRBJ2-2; TRBD1 aligns across 9 bases. The CDR3 consists of 19 residues. V was pared by 3 bases and J by 7 bases, with 18 bases of the junction left unmatched. Germline V gene lookup returns CDR1 SEHNR and CDR2 FQNEAQ (reference sequence). The CDR3 sequence: CASSFKPQRDRVFVGELFF. The CDR3 coding sequence is TGTGCCAGCAGCTTCAAACCTCAACGGGACAGGGTCTTCGTCGGGGAGCTGTTTTTT.

This clone was recorded only once. This rearrangement joins TRBV5-1 to TRBJ2-1, with 8 bases fitting TRBD2. From germline, CDR1 is SGHRS and CDR2 YFSETQ. V shed 1 base, J shed 2 bases, and the junction held 5 bases outside the gene matches. The CDR3 consists of 16 residues. DNA for the CDR3: TGCGCCAGCAGCTTGTTCGGGCGGGGGGCCTACAATGAGCAGTTCTTC. As protein: CASSLFGRGAYNEQFF.